A selection of T cell receptor beta chains follows, all from one sample in a study of OX40 agonist ivuxolimab in advanced cancers. The data were produced by immunoSEQ multiplex PCR, yet TCRdb's version contains in-frame clones alone and is incomplete. The sample has around 50,000 clones; approximately 87% are singletons. Source: CD4+ or CD8+ T cells sorted from blood, taken in a trial of the OX40 agonist ivuxolimab. These TCRs come from an adult with an advanced solid tumor such as melanoma, head and neck, liver or kidney cancer. Each CDR3 is given with its conserved first and last residue. The D gene is left open where the match is weak. For some rows the clone size is stated as once, few or many, or as a class when expanded; others skip it.

v_call,clone_size,d_call,j_call,cdr3_nt,cdr3_aa
TRBV14,few,-,TRBJ1-1,TGTGCCAGCAGCCGGGGGGGCACTGAAGCTTTCTTT,CASSRGGTEAFF
TRBV19,-,TRBD1,TRBJ1-4,TGTGCCAGTAGAGACAGGGATGAAAAACTGTTTTTT,CASRDRDEKLFF
TRBV11-2,few,TRBD1,TRBJ1-1,TGTGCCAGCAGTCAAGACAGGGTGGTAGCTTTCTTT,CASSQDRVVAFF
TRBV5-4,-,-,TRBJ1-3,TGTGCCAGCAGCTTGACAGGCTCTGGAAACACCATATATTTT,CASSLTGSGNTIYF
TRBV2,-,-,TRBJ1-5,TGTGCCAGCAGTATGGCTAATACAGGGAATCAGCCCCAGCATTTT,CASSMANTGNQPQHF
TRBV18,-,-,TRBJ2-1,TGTGCCAGCTCACTCAGCGGTAATGAGCAGTTCTTC,CASSLSGNEQFF
TRBV29-1,-,-,TRBJ2-4,TGCAGCGTTGAAGCACAGACCTCCAAAAACATTCAGTACTTC,CSVEAQTSKNIQYF
TRBV18,-,TRBD1,TRBJ1-1,TGTGCCAGCTCACCCAGACAGGGTGGGAACACTGAAGCTTTCTTT,CASSPRQGGNTEAFF
TRBV6-5,-,-,TRBJ2-7,TGTGCCAGCAGTTACGCAGGGAAGGGAGGCGAGCAGTACTTC,CASSYAGKGGEQYF
TRBV5-4,-,TRBD2,TRBJ2-7,TGTGCCAGCGGTAGCGGGAGGGCCGCCGAGCAGTACTTC,CASGSGRAAEQYF
TRBV5-4,-,-,TRBJ2-7,TGTGCCAGCAGCCTCTCCGGGACGGCCTCCTACGAGCAGTACTTC,CASSLSGTASYEQYF
TRBV18,-,TRBD1,TRBJ1-5,TGTGCCAGCTCACCCCAGGGGGGGGAGCAGCCCCAGCATTTT,CASSPQGGEQPQHF
TRBV18,once,-,TRBJ1-1,TGTGCCAGCTCACCACAGAGGGGGAACACTGAAGCTTTCTTT,CASSPQRGNTEAFF